The table lists the clone carrying this T cell receptor (beta chain) with many counts. The antigen is undetermined. The time point was: sample taken at primary tumor resection. No cell sorting; template was whole RNA from tumor, lung tissue or PBMC. These data belong to a study of spatial heterogeneity in lung cancer. Study-wide background: Detection of beta-chain sequences consistently exceeded that of alpha-chain sequences.

Using its own MiXCR run on the 5' RACE reads, TCRdb lists one record per CDR3 protein. The table has about 23,000 distinct CDR3 sequences, approximately 4.8% seen once. Study-level findings and limits: The appearance of ubiquitous expanded tumor TCRs in blood was greater at resection than follow-up.

The source is a male donor with early-stage non-small cell lung cancer. Material: PBMCs, obtained at surgery.

Written as DNA, the CDR3 is TGTGCCAGCAAAACTGGGCCACCCTACGAGCAGTACTTC. This translates into CASKTGPPYEQYF. The V and J genes are TRBV28 and TRBJ2-7; the D is unclear. CDR3 length: 13 residues. Trimming pared 7 bases from V and 2 bases from J, leaving 12 bases between. Germline CDR1 reads MDHEN; CDR2 reads SYDVKM.